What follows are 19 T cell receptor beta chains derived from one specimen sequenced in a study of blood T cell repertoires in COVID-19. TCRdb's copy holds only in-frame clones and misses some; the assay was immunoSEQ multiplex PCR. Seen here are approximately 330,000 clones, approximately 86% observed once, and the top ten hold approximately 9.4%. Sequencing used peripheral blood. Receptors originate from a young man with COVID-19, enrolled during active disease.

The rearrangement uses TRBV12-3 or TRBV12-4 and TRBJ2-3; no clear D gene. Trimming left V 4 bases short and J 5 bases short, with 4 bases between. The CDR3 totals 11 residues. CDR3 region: CASSSGDTQYF. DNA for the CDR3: TGTGCCAGCAGTTCCGGAGATACGCAGTATTTT.

CDR3 nucleotide sequence: TGTGCCAGCAGATTGATTCTTCCGGGACAGGGATTCTATGGCTACACCTTC. Translated: CASRLILPGQGFYGYTF. The J gene is TRBJ1-2, the V gene TRBV27; 9 nucleotides agree with TRBD1. The trim removed 6 bases at V and 4 bases at J, leaving 15 bases unmatched. Germline assignment: CDR1 MNHEY and CDR2 SMNVEV (reference sequence). This CDR3 has 17 amino acids.

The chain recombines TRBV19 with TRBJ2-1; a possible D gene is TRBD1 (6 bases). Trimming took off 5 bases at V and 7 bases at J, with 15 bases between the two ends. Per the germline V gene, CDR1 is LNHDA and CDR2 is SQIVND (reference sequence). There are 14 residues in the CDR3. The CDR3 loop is CASSSGRGVNEQFF. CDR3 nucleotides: TGTGCCAGTAGTTCGGGCAGGGGAGTGAATGAGCAGTTCTTC.

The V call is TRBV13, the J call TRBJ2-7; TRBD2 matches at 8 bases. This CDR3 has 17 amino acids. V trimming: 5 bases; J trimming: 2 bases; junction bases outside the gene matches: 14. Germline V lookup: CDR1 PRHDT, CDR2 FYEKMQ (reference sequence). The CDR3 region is CASSEPSGLAVPYEQYF. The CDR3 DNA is TGTGCCAGCAGCGAACCCTCTGGACTAGCCGTTCCCTACGAGCAGTACTTC.

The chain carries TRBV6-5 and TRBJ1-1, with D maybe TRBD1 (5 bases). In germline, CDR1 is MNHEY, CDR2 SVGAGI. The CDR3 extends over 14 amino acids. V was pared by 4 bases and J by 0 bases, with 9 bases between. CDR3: CASSSGQVNTEAFF. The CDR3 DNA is TGTGCCAGCAGTTCCGGACAAGTGAACACTGAAGCTTTCTTT.

The CDR3 protein is CASSIDPRAPKGYTF. The CDR3 DNA is TGTGCCAGTAGTATAGATCCGAGGGCGCCGAAGGGCTACACCTTC. The chain employs TRBV19 and TRBJ1-2; D gene ambiguous. V lost 0 bases, J lost 8 bases, and 16 bases lay in between. The CDR3 extends over 15 amino acids. Germline-derived CDR1 and CDR2 are LNHDA and SQIVND (reference sequence). Filled out from reference TRBV19 and TRBJ1-2, the complete variable domain reads DGGITQSPKYLFRKEGQNVTLSCEQNLNHDAMYWYRQDPGQGLRLIYYSQIVNDFQKGDIAEGYSVSREKKESFPLTVTSAQKNPTAFYLCASSIDPRAPKGYTFGSGTRLTVV.

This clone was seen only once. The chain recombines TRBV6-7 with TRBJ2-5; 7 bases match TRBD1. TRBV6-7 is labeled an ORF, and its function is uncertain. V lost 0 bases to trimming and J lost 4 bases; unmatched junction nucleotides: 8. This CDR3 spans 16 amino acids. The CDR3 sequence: CASSYSGRGLLETQYF. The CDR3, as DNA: TGTGCCAGCAGTTACTCCGGCAGGGGGTTGTTAGAGACCCAGTACTTC.

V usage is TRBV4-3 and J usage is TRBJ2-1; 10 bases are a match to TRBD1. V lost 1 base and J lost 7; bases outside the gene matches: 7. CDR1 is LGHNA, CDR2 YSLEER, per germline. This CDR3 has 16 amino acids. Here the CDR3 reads CASSQGRTGGRNEQFF. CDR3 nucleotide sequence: TGCGCCAGCAGCCAAGGCAGGACAGGGGGAAGGAATGAGCAGTTCTTC.

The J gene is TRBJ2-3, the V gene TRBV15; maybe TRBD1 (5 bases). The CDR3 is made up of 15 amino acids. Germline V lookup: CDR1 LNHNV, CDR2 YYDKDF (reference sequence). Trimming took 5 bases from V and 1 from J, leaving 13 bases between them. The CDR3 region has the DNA TGTGCCACCAGCTTCTTGGGGCAGCGCACAGATACGCAGTATTTT. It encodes CATSFLGQRTDTQYF.

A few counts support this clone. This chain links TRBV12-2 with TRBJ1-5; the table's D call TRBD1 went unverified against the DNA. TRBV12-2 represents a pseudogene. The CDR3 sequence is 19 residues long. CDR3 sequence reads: CASLILRTDLALRNQPQHF. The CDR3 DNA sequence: TGTGCAAGTCTCATACTCCGGACAGACTTAGCGCTCCGCAATCAGCCCCAGCATTTT.

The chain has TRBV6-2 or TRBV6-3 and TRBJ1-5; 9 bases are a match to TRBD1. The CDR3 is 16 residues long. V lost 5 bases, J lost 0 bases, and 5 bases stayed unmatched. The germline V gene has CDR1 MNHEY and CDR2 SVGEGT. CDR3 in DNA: TGTGCCAGCAGTCGGAGGACAGGGGTTAGCAATCAGCCCCAGCATTTT. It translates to CASSRRTGVSNQPQHF.

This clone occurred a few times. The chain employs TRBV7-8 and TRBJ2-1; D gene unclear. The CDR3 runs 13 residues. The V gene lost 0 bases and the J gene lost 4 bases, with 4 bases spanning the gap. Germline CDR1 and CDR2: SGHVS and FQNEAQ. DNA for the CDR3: TGTGCCAGCAGCTTAGCGCGGTACAATGAGCAGTTCTTC. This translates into CASSLARYNEQFF. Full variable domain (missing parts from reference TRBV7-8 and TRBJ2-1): GAGVSQSPRYKVAKRGQDVALRCDPISGHVSLFWYQQALGQGPEFLTYFQNEAQLDKSGLPSDRFFAERPEGSVSTLKIQRTQQEDSAVYLCASSLARYNEQFFGPGTRLTVL.

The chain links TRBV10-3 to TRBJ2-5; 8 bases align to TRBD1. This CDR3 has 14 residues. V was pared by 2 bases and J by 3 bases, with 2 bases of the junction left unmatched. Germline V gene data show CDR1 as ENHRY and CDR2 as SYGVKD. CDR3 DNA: TGTGCCATCAGTGAGGAGACAGGGGAAGAGACCCAGTACTTC. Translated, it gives CAISEETGEETQYF.

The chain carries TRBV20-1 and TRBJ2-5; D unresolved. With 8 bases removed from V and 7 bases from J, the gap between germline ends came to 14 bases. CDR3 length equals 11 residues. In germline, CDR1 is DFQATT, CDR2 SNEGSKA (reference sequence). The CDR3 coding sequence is TGCAGTCCCAACCGAGCCGGGACCCAGTACTTC. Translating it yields CSPNRAGTQYF.

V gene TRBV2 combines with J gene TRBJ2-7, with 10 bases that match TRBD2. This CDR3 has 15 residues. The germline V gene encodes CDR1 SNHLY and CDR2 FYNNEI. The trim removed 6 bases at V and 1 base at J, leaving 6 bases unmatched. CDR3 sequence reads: CASRPLAGVSYEQYF. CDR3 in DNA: TGTGCCAGCAGGCCCCTAGCGGGAGTGTCCTACGAGCAGTACTTC.

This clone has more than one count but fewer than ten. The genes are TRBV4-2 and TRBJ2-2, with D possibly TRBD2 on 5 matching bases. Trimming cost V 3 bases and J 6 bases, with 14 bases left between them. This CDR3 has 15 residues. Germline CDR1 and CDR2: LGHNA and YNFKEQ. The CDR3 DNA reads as TGTGCCAGCAGCCAGACCCCCGACGGGGCCGGGGAGCTGTTTTTT. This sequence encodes CASSQTPDGAGELFF.

CDR3 in amino acids: CALKRTGSFYGYTF. In DNA form, the CDR3 reads TGTGCCCTTAAAAGGACAGGGTCCTTTTATGGCTACACCTTC. This rearrangement joins TRBV28 to TRBJ1-2, with 8 nucleotides matching TRBD1. The CDR3 consists of 14 residues. The V gene's germline CDR1 is MDHEN and CDR2 SYDVKM. The V and J ends lost 11 bases and 5 bases, in that order; junction bases with no gene match: 13.

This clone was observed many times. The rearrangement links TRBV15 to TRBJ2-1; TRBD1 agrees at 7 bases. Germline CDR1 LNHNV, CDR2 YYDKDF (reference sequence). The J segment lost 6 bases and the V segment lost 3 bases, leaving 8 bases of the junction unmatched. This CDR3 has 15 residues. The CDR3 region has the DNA TGTGCCACCAGCAGTCCTCCAACAGGGGCCAATGAGCAGTTCTTC. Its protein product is CATSSPPTGANEQFF.

Here the CDR3 reads CASSLGPGQGAPFHEANYGYTF. DNA of the CDR3: TGTGCCAGCAGTTTGGGTCCGGGACAGGGGGCTCCTTTTCACGAAGCTAACTATGGCTACACCTTC. The gene calls are TRBV27 and TRBJ1-2; TRBD1 matches at 12 bases. Trimming at V came to 3 bases and at J to 0 bases, leaving 20 bases not matched to a gene. Germline CDR1 MNHEY, CDR2 SMNVEV (reference sequence). CDR3 size: 22 residues.